This paragraph reports one T cell receptor (beta chain). Germline CDR1 is LGHNA and CDR2 is YSLEER. The CDR3 runs to 15 residues. V dropped 0 bases and J dropped 3 bases, with 9 bases sitting between them. This specimen belongs to a study of blood T cell repertoires in COVID-19. Study at large: The samples span acute and convalescent COVID-19 from the United States, Italy and Spain.

Assay used: immunoSEQ multiplex PCR; TCRdb lists only in-frame clones, some missing. Altogether around 200,000 clones are present, roughly 85% being singletons, with the ten largest covering around 4.9%. The rearrangement joins TRBV4-3 to TRBJ1-5, with D tentatively TRBD1 (5 bases). Source material: peripheral blood. The clonotype originates from a woman over 75 with acute or convalescent COVID-19. Here the CDR3 DNA reads TGCGCCAGCAGCCAAGATAACAGGTACAATCAGCCCCAGCATTTT. Residues: CASSQDNRYNQPQHF.